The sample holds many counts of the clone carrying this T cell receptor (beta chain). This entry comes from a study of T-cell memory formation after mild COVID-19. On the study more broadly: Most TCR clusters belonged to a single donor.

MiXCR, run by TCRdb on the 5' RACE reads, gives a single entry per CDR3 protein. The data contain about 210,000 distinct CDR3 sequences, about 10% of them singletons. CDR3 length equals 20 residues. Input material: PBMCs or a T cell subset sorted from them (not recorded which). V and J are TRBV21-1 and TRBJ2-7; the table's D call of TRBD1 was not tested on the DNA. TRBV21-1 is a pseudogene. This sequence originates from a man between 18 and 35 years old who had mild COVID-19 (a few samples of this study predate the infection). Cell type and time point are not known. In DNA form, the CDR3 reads TGTGCCAGCACCCTTAAAGGTCTGCGAGATCGGGACAGGGCTCTCTACGAGCAGTACGTC. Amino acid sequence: CASTLKGLRDRDRALYEQYV.